These T cell receptor beta chains were read from a single sample in a study of T-cell memory formation after mild COVID-19. From the 5' RACE reads, TCRdb called clonotypes with MiXCR, one entry per CDR3 protein. The repertoire has approximately 150,000 distinct CDR3 sequences, 13% of them found once; the top ten carry more than 3%. The material sequenced was PBMCs or a T cell subset sorted from them (not recorded which). The receptor set was obtained from a man aged 18 to 30 who had mild COVID-19 (a few samples of this study predate the infection). Cell type and time point are not known. Each CDR3 is given with its conserved first and last residue. A D gene is named only where the DNA matches it firmly. Rows give clone size only sometimes, using once, few, many, or a class for an expanded clone.

TRBJ2-7,.,TRBV12-3/TRBV12-4,few,TGTGCCAGCACCCTTAGCGGCCGATTATTGGAGCAGTACTTC,CASTLSGRLLEQYF
TRBJ1-1,TRBD1,TRBV10-3,.,TGTGCCATCAGGGACAGGGAAACTGAAGCTTTCTTT,CAIRDRETEAFF
TRBJ2-3,.,TRBV20-1,.,TGCAGTGCGCTAGAGTCAGATACGCAGTATTTT,CSALESDTQYF
TRBJ1-6,.,TRBV7-9,.,TGTGCCAGCAGCCCATCCGGCGGGGATTCACCCCTCCACTTT,CASSPSGGDSPLHF
TRBJ2-1,.,TRBV28,few,TGTGCCAGCAGCCGGACACTTCCACGGCACAATGAGCAGTTCTTC,CASSRTLPRHNEQFF
TRBJ1-1,.,TRBV4-1,many,TGCGCCAGCAGCCCCTTTTGGTTCGCCAAAAATGAAGCTTTCTTT,CASSPFWFAKNEAFF
TRBJ2-1,TRBD1,TRBV11-2,once,TGTGCCAGCAGCTTATCCTCCGGGACAGACAATGAGCAGTTCTTC,CASSLSSGTDNEQFF
TRBJ1-2,.,TRBV11-2,many,TGTGCCAGCAGCCCCGACAGGCAGGGTGGCTACACCTTC,CASSPDRQGGYTF
TRBJ2-5,.,TRBV7-2,few,TGTGCCAGCAGCTTAGGGGGGCGCGGTGGAGAGACCCAGTACTTC,CASSLGGRGGETQYF
TRBJ2-2,TRBD1,TRBV2,.,TGTGCCAGCGGCAGGGGGCAGAACACCGGGGAGCTGTTTTTT,CASGRGQNTGELFF
TRBJ1-6,TRBD1,TRBV6-6,.,TGTGCCAGCAGTCTGACAGGGGAGAATTCACCCCTCCACTTT,CASSLTGENSPLHF
TRBJ2-5,TRBD1,TRBV29-1,many,TGCAGCGTGCTGGACAGGGTAAAGACCCAGTACTTC,CSVLDRVKTQYF
TRBJ2-5,.,TRBV7-9,few,TGTGCCAGCAGGACAGCCGCCCAAGAGACCCAGTACTTC,CASRTAAQETQYF
TRBJ1-1,TRBD1,TRBV4-3,few,TGCGCCAGCAGCCCCGGGACAGCCAATTCAGGCACTGAAGCTTTCTTT,CASSPGTANSGTEAFF
TRBJ1-2,TRBD1,TRBV7-2,.,TGTGCCAGCAGCTTAGTTTGGCAGGGGGGCAGCTATGGCTACACCTTC,CASSLVWQGGSYGYTF
TRBJ2-5,.,TRBV20-1,many,TGCAGTGCTTCCAGGGGTAAAGAGACCCAGTACTTC,CSASRGKETQYF
TRBJ2-1,TRBD1,TRBV11-2,few,TGTGCCAGCAGCTTTGACAGGGGTAAACCTAATGAGCAGTTCTTC,CASSFDRGKPNEQFF
TRBJ1-1,TRBD1,TRBV5-1,many,TGCGCCAGCAGCTACCGACAGGGAGGTAACACTGAAGCTTTCTTT,CASSYRQGGNTEAFF
TRBJ1-5,.,TRBV6-2/TRBV6-3,.,TGTGCCAGCAGAAAACGGACAGACCTTAGCAATCAGCCCCAGCATTTT,CASRKRTDLSNQPQHF
TRBJ2-7,.,TRBV6-5,many,TGTGCCAGCAGTTACTCGGGTATAGCCGTCTACGAGCAGTACTTC,CASSYSGIAVYEQYF
TRBJ1-5,.,TRBV5-5,many,TGTGCCAGCAGCTTCGGGAGGGGCAGCAATCAGCCCCAGCATTTT,CASSFGRGSNQPQHF
TRBJ1-1,.,TRBV5-1,.,TGCGCCAGCAGCTTCGGGTCCCTCATGAACACTGAAGCTTTCTTT,CASSFGSLMNTEAFF
TRBJ2-5,TRBD2,TRBV7-3,.,TGTGCCAGCAGCTTAACTAGCGGGGTACAAGAGACCCAGTACTTC,CASSLTSGVQETQYF
TRBJ2-2,.,TRBV12-3/TRBV12-4,.,TGTGCCAGCAGTTTAAACAGCCGCACCGGGGAGCTGTTTTTT,CASSLNSRTGELFF
TRBJ2-1,TRBD2,TRBV14,few,TGTGCCAGCCGGGGGGGATTAAACTCCAATGAGCAGTTCTTC,CASRGGLNSNEQFF
TRBJ1-2,.,TRBV20-1,few,TGCAGTGCTAGACCGAAACAGGTCCTATTTAGCGCGGGCTATGGCTACACCTTC,CSARPKQVLFSAGYGYTF
TRBJ1-5,.,TRBV18,.,TGTGCCAGCTCCACCATAGCCGGGGCCGGGGTTCAGCCCCAGCATTTT,CASSTIAGAGVQPQHF
TRBJ2-1,.,TRBV7-3,.,TGTGCCAGCAGCTTATCCAGGGGGGAGTACAATGAGCAGTTCTTC,CASSLSRGEYNEQFF
TRBJ1-1,TRBD1,TRBV18,few,TGTGCCAGCTCACCCCGGGACAGGGGAGAAGCTTTCTTT,CASSPRDRGEAFF
TRBJ1-5,.,TRBV4-1,.,TGCGCCAGCAGCCAGCGAATCCAACAGGGTAATAGCAATCAGCCCCAGCATTTT,CASSQRIQQGNSNQPQHF
TRBJ1-1,.,TRBV7-2,.,TGTGCCAGCAGCTTCATAGAGAACACTGAAGCTTTCTTT,CASSFIENTEAFF
TRBJ1-4,TRBD1,TRBV15,few,TGTGCCACCAGCTCTGGGACAGGGGAGGAAAAACTGTTTTTT,CATSSGTGEEKLFF
TRBJ2-3,.,TRBV5-1,many,TGCGCCAGCAGCGTCGACATAGATACGCAGTATTTT,CASSVDIDTQYF
TRBJ2-4,.,TRBV12-3/TRBV12-4,few,TGTGCCAGCAGTTTAGGGGAGCGAGCCAAAAACATTCAGTACTTC,CASSLGERAKNIQYF
TRBJ1-1,.,TRBV18,many,TGTGCCAGCTCACCACTTTCGGACCTCACTGAAGCTTTCTTT,CASSPLSDLTEAFF
TRBJ2-7,.,TRBV6-2/TRBV6-3,.,TGTGCCAGCAGTTACTTCCCGGGGGAAGAGCAGTACTTC,CASSYFPGEEQYF
TRBJ2-7,TRBD2,TRBV6-2/TRBV6-3,few,TGTGCCAGCAGTTCCCAAACGCTCCGTAGCGGGCCCCCTTACGAGCAGTACTTC,CASSSQTLRSGPPYEQYF
TRBJ2-4,.,TRBV11-1,few,TGTGCCAGCAGCTCAGTGAGTTCGGGCAAAAACATTCAGTACTTC,CASSSVSSGKNIQYF
TRBJ2-7,TRBD1,TRBV19,many,TGTGCCAGTAGTATTTTGGACAGGACCTACGAGCAGTACTTC,CASSILDRTYEQYF
TRBJ1-6,TRBD1,TRBV9,.,TGTGCCAGCAGCGCGCGACAGGGGAATAATTCACCCCTCCACTTT,CASSARQGNNSPLHF
TRBJ2-3,TRBD2,TRBV20-1,few,TGCAGTGCTGCCCCCGTCAGCGGGGGGGAAGATACGCAGTATTTT,CSAAPVSGGEDTQYF
TRBJ1-2,.,TRBV28,.,TGTGCCAGCGGTGGGGGTGAGGGGCCCCCTTATGGCTACACCTTC,CASGGGEGPPYGYTF
TRBJ2-6,.,TRBV4-1,few,TGCGCCAGCAGCCGACAGGACAGTCCCTCTGGGGCCAACGTCCTGACTTTC,CASSRQDSPSGANVLTF
TRBJ1-4,.,TRBV7-2,few,TGTGCCAGCAGCTTAACAGGGAATGAGAGGAAACTGTTTTTT,CASSLTGNERKLFF
TRBJ2-5,.,TRBV6-5,.,TGTGCCAGCAGTGGGGTACAAGAGGCCCAGTACTTC,CASSGVQEAQYF
TRBJ2-1,TRBD1,TRBV7-9,.,TGTGCCAGCAAGTTCCGGGACAGGGGGCTGGATGAGCAGTTCTTC,CASKFRDRGLDEQFF
TRBJ1-6,TRBD1,TRBV7-2,few,TGTGCCAGCAGCCCGGCGACAGGGGTTAATTCACCCCTCCACTTT,CASSPATGVNSPLHF
TRBJ1-1,.,TRBV7-2,many,TGTGCCAGCAGCTTATCTGGGAACACTGAAGCTTTCTTT,CASSLSGNTEAFF
TRBJ2-7,.,TRBV20-1,.,TGCAGTGCTAGACTATGGACGGGGGAGCAGTACTTC,CSARLWTGEQYF
TRBJ2-5,.,TRBV4-1,few,TGCGCCAGCAGCCAAGATGAGGGCAGAGAGACCCAGTACTTC,CASSQDEGRETQYF
TRBJ1-2,.,TRBV7-9,few,TGTGCCAGCAGCTTCGTTGGGGGCTACACCTTC,CASSFVGGYTF
TRBJ2-2,TRBD1,TRBV12-3/TRBV12-4,few,TGTGCCAGCAGTTTCCGGGACAGGGTTATCACCGGGGAGCTGTTTTTT,CASSFRDRVITGELFF
TRBJ2-2,.,TRBV6-2/TRBV6-3,many,TGTGCCAGCAGTGATTACACCGGGGAGCTGTTTTTT,CASSDYTGELFF
TRBJ1-1,.,TRBV3-1,.,TGTGCCAGCAGCCAAGATGGCGCGAACACTGAAGCTTTCTTT,CASSQDGANTEAFF
TRBJ2-5,TRBD2,TRBV6-6,few,TGTGCCAGCAGTTCCCCTAGCGGGGGAAAAGAGACCCAGTACTTC,CASSSPSGGKETQYF
TRBJ2-3,.,TRBV5-5,many,TGTGCCAGCAGCTTGGATGGGCCAGATACGCAGTATTTT,CASSLDGPDTQYF
TRBJ2-5,TRBD2,TRBV6-5,.,TGTGCCAGCAGCTCCCGGACTAGCGGGGAGACCCAGTACTTC,CASSSRTSGETQYF
TRBJ1-3,.,TRBV7-9,few,TGTGCCAGCAGCTTACTAGGTGGAAACACCATATATTTT,CASSLLGGNTIYF
TRBJ1-4,.,TRBV7-2,few,TGTGCCAGCAGCTTAGAGGCGGGTAAACTGTTTTTT,CASSLEAGKLFF